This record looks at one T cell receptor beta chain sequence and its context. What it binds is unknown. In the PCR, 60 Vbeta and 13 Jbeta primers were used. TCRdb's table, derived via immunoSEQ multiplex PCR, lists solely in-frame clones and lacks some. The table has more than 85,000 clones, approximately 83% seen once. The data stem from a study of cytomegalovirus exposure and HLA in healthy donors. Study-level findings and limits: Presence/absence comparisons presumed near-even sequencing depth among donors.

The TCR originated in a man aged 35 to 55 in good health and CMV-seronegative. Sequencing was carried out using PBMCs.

This CDR3 is CASSVVPKGVNTEAFF. CDR3 DNA: TGTGCCAGCAGCGTAGTCCCAAAGGGGGTGAACACTGAAGCTTTCTTT. This chain joins TRBV9 and TRBJ1-1; a possible D gene is TRBD1 (6 bases). There are 16 residues in the CDR3. In germline, CDR1 is SGDLS, CDR2 YYNGEE. Trimming shortened V by 0 bases and J by 0 bases, and 12 bases separated the two germline ends.